These T cell receptor beta chains were read from a single sample in a study of OX40 agonist ivuxolimab in advanced cancers. Some clones are missing from TCRdb's copy, which holds only in-frame ones; the method was immunoSEQ multiplex PCR. The table shows roughly 90,000 clones, with 85% occurring only once. The material sequenced was CD4+ or CD8+ T cells sorted from blood, taken in a trial of the OX40 agonist ivuxolimab. The receptors originated from an adult with an advanced solid tumor such as melanoma, head and neck, liver or kidney cancer. Each CDR3 is given with its conserved first and last residue. Fields, in order: CDR3 length, V gene, J gene, D gene, clone size, CDR3 protein, CDR3 DNA. D genes are given only for firm matches. Some rows have no size entry. The others give once, few or many, or a class for an expanded clone.

>13|TRBV18|TRBJ1-2|-|-
CASSPGTSYGYTF
TGTGCCAGCTCACCTGGGACGAGCTATGGCTACACCTTC
>15|TRBV6-1|TRBJ1-2|-|-
CASSGETGSYGGYTF
TGTGCCAGCAGTGGCGAAACAGGGTCTTATGGGGGCTACACCTTC
>15|TRBV7-2|TRBJ2-7|TRBD1|-
CASSFGSQGEREQYF
TGTGCCAGCAGCTTCGGGTCACAGGGGGAACGCGAGCAGTACTTC
>20|TRBV15|TRBJ1-4|TRBD1|-
CATSRDRNRGSSSRNEKLFF
TGTGCCACCAGCAGAGATCGGAACAGGGGCTCTAGTAGTAGGAATGAAAAACTGTTTTTT
>16|TRBV7-6|TRBJ2-3|TRBD2|-
CASSLELAGSTDTQYF
TGTGCCAGCAGCTTAGAACTAGCGGGGAGCACAGATACGCAGTATTTT
>14|TRBV4-3|TRBJ2-7|-|-
CASSRGPGAYEQYF
TGCGCCAGCAGCCGGGGCCCGGGGGCCTACGAGCAGTACTTC
>16|TRBV5-1|TRBJ2-3|TRBD2|-
CASTLGLAGDADTQYF
TGCGCCAGCACCTTAGGCCTAGCGGGGGACGCGGATACGCAGTATTTT
>14|TRBV6-5|TRBJ2-5|TRBD2|-
CATLGLAGVRTQYF
TGTGCCACCCTGGGACTAGCGGGAGTACGGACCCAGTACTTC
>14|TRBV5-1|TRBJ2-5|-|-
CASSLAQGQETQYF
TGCGCCAGCAGCTTGGCTCAGGGCCAAGAGACCCAGTACTTC
>15|TRBV10-1|TRBJ2-2|TRBD2|-
CASPEERGGTGELFF
TGCGCCAGCCCGGAAGAGCGGGGGGGGACCGGGGAGCTGTTTTTT
>13|TRBV19|TRBJ2-5|-|-
CAASGTEQETQYF
TGTGCCGCCTCCGGGACGGAGCAAGAGACCCAGTACTTC
>13|TRBV27|TRBJ2-3|-|once
CASSFKNVDTQYF
TGTGCCAGCAGTTTCAAAAATGTGGATACGCAGTATTTT
>15|TRBV29-1|TRBJ2-3|-|few
CSVEDMALSTDTQYF
TGCAGCGTTGAAGATATGGCTCTTAGCACAGATACGCAGTATTTT
>13|TRBV5-6|TRBJ2-2|-|-
CASSRDRTGELFF
TGTGCCAGCAGCCGAGACAGAACCGGGGAGCTGTTTTTT
>15|TRBV7-9|TRBJ1-5|-|-
CASSLGFGSDQPQHF
TGTGCCAGCAGCTTAGGTTTCGGATCCGATCAGCCCCAGCATTTT
>17|TRBV27|TRBJ1-1|-|-
CASSPTSRRGWGTEAFF
TGTGCCAGCAGTCCAACGAGTCGGAGGGGTTGGGGCACTGAAGCTTTCTTT
>15|TRBV5-4|TRBJ2-2|-|-
CASSPDSTSTGELFF
TGTGCCAGCAGTCCGGACAGCACATCTACCGGGGAGCTGTTTTTT
>16|TRBV23-1|TRBJ2-5|-|-
CASSRIGLPEKETQYF
TGCGCCAGCAGTCGGATAGGGTTACCCGAAAAAGAGACCCAGTACTTC
>18|TRBV10-3|TRBJ1-1|-|-
CAISESLGEALAGTEAFF
TGTGCCATCAGTGAGTCCCTGGGCGAGGCCTTAGCGGGGACTGAAGCTTTCTTT
>13|TRBV19|TRBJ1-3|-|few
CASSIDVGNTIYF
TGTGCCAGTAGTATAGATGTTGGAAACACCATATATTTT
>13|TRBV2|TRBJ2-2|-|-
CASSESVTGELFF
TGTGCCAGCAGTGAGTCAGTTACCGGGGAGCTGTTTTTT
>13|TRBV2|TRBJ2-1|TRBD2|-
CASSITGTSVFFF
TGTGCCAGCAGTATCACCGGGACTAGCGTCTTTTTCTTC
>14|TRBV29-1|TRBJ2-7|TRBD1|-
CSVTPGQGSYEQYF
TGCAGCGTTACCCCGGGACAGGGGTCCTACGAGCAGTACTTC